These 31 T cell receptor beta chains share one sample of origin, sequenced in a study of cytomegalovirus exposure and HLA in healthy donors. PCR was performed using 60 Vbeta and 13 Jbeta primers. Produced via immunoSEQ multiplex PCR; TCRdb's table is partial and in-frame only. The sample holds about 200,000 clones. The sequenced sample consisted of PBMCs. These receptor sequences come from a woman aged 25 to 39 in good health and CMV-seropositive.

This chain uses TRBV4-2 with TRBJ2-3; 8 nucleotides agree with TRBD1. V shed 4 bases, J shed 5 bases, and the junction held 17 bases outside the gene matches. Germline CDR1 and CDR2: LGHNA and YNFKEQ. The CDR3 covers 18 residues. DNA for the CDR3: TGTGCCAGCAGCCCCATTAGGGGGCAGGGGGCGACGGGAGATACGCAGTATTTT. This translates into CASSPIRGQGATGDTQYF.

The chain uses TRBV2 and TRBJ1-5; the D gene is possibly TRBD1 (6 bases). CDR1 and CDR2 (germline): SNHLY, FYNNEI. The CDR3 covers 13 residues. V was pared by 7 bases and J by 7 bases, with 14 bases between. CDR3 nucleotide sequence: TGTGCCAGCACCCGGACAGTCCGACAGCCCCAGCATTTT. This codes for CASTRTVRQPQHF.

The gene calls are TRBV2 and TRBJ1-2; D is perhaps TRBD1 (5 bases). V was cut by 6 bases and J by 4 bases, with 15 bases left in between. The CDR3 consists of 14 residues. The germline CDR1 and CDR2 sequences are SNHLY and FYNNEI. The CDR3 loop reads CASRLGGDGYGYTF. CDR3 sequence (DNA): TGTGCCAGCAGATTGGGAGGGGACGGCTATGGCTACACCTTC.

The chain has TRBV27 and TRBJ2-3; the match to TRBD2 covers 12 bases. CDR3 length equals 17 residues. Germline loops: CDR1 MNHEY, CDR2 SMNVEV (reference sequence). Losses at the gene ends were 0 bases for V and 1 base for J; bases not matched to a gene: 2. CDR3 nucleotide sequence: TGTGCCAGCAGTTTATCCCTAGCGGGAGGGGGCACAGATACGCAGTATTTT. Its protein is CASSLSLAGGGTDTQYF.

The chain joins TRBV2 to TRBJ2-1, with 7 bases aligning to TRBD1. Per the germline V gene, CDR1 is SNHLY and CDR2 is FYNNEI. V lost 1 base to trimming and J lost 0 bases; unmatched junction nucleotides: 6. The CDR3 has 17 amino acids. CDR3 nucleotides: TGTGCCAGCAGTGAAGAAGGGGGCAGGAGCTCCTACAATGAGCAGTTCTTC. It specifies CASSEEGGRSSYNEQFF.

The chain has TRBV5-6 and TRBJ2-7, with D uncertain. This CDR3 spans 14 amino acids. V lost 6 bases and J 2 bases, leaving 15 bases between the germline ends. Germline V lookup: CDR1 SGHDT, CDR2 YYEEEE. CDR3 region: CASNPRRSAYEQYF. The CDR3 DNA is TGTGCCAGCAACCCGAGGAGATCTGCCTACGAGCAGTACTTC.

The chain has TRBV6-5 and TRBJ1-1; TRBD1 aligns across 8 bases. CDR1 is MNHEY, CDR2 SVGAGI, per germline. This CDR3 spans 14 amino acids. Trimming cost V 7 bases and J 1 base; bases outside gene matches: 5. The CDR3: CASTPTGENTEAFF. The CDR3 bases are TGTGCCAGCACTCCGACAGGGGAGAACACTGAAGCTTTCTTT.

The CDR3 protein is CASSTRQGNTEAFF. The CDR3 nucleotides are TGTGCCAGCAGCACTCGACAGGGGAACACTGAAGCTTTCTTT. The V gene is TRBV7-9, the J gene TRBJ1-1, with 7 bases lining up with TRBD1. From germline, CDR1 is SEHNR and CDR2 FQNEAQ (reference sequence). The junction had 4 bases not matched to a gene; V was cut back by 5 bases and J by 1 base. The CDR3 runs 14 residues.

The gene calls are TRBV7-2 and TRBJ2-2, with 8 bases aligning to TRBD2. Germline CDR1 SGHTA, CDR2 FQGNSA. The CDR3 sequence is 13 residues long. J gave up 7 bases and V 8 bases, and 6 bases lay outside the gene matches. CDR3 protein: CASPQREYGELFF. Here the CDR3 DNA reads TGTGCCAGCCCCCAGCGGGAGTACGGGGAGCTGTTTTTT.

CDR3 amino acids: CASSSSAGVSTEAFF. The CDR3 DNA sequence: TGCGCCAGCAGCTCGTCGGCAGGGGTCAGCACTGAAGCTTTCTTT. The chain is built from TRBV5-1 and TRBJ1-1; D is perhaps TRBD1 (6 bases). Germline loops: CDR1 SGHRS, CDR2 YFSETQ. V dropped 3 bases and J dropped 4 bases, with 16 bases sitting between them. CDR3 length equals 15 residues.

J is TRBJ1-1 and V is TRBV7-2; unclear D gene. This CDR3 comprises 14 residues. The V and J ends lost 5 bases and 4 bases respectively, with 14 bases between them. Germline CDR1 SGHTA, CDR2 FQGNSA. CDR3 amino acids: CASSPSRVSTEAFF. CDR3 DNA: TGTGCCAGCAGCCCCTCCCGAGTGAGCACTGAAGCTTTCTTT. Supplemented by reference TRBV7-2 and TRBJ1-1, the full variable domain reads GAGVSQSPSNKVTEKGKDVELRCDPISGHTALYWYRQSLGQGLEFLIYFQGNSAPDKSGLPSDRFSAERTGGSVSTLTIQRTQQEDSAVYLCASSPSRVSTEAFFGQGTRLTVV.

The chain recombines TRBV14 with TRBJ2-5; D is unclear. The end of the DNA is better explained by TRBJ2-7, so the J call may be wrong. The CDR3 spans 11 residues. Germline V lookup: CDR1 SGHDN, CDR2 FVKESK. CDR3 sequence: CASSQAYEQYF. For the CDR3, the DNA is TGTGCCAGCAGCCAAGCCTACGAGCAGTACTTC.

The chain joins TRBV18 to TRBJ1-3, with D perhaps TRBD1 (5 bases). Germline-derived CDR1 and CDR2 are KGHSH and LQKENI. CDR3 length equals 17 residues. The V end was cut by 1 base, the J end by 0 bases, with 13 bases between. CDR3 amino acids: CASSPLAGQDSGNTIYF. The CDR3 DNA follows: TGTGCCAGCTCACCACTTGCAGGGCAAGACTCTGGAAACACCATATATTTT.

CDR3 in amino acids: CASKVWEPATGNTIYF. The CDR3 coding sequence is TGTGCCAGCAAAGTATGGGAGCCGGCTACTGGAAACACCATATATTTT. The V call is TRBV19, the J call TRBJ1-3; no clear D gene. Germline CDR1 and CDR2: LNHDA and SQIVND (reference sequence). The CDR3 spans 16 residues. The ends were cut back, 9 bases at V and 2 bases at J, with 20 bases in the middle.

The chain combines TRBV7-2 with TRBJ2-1; weak D call: TRBD1 (6 bases). The CDR3 is 16 amino acids. Germline assignment: CDR1 SGHTA and CDR2 FQGNSA. Trimming shortened V by 0 bases and J by 9 bases, and 18 bases separated the two germline ends. CDR3 nucleotides: TGTGCCAGCAGCTTAGCAGACAGGCTCATCTGGGTTGAGCAGTTCTTC. Translating gives CASSLADRLIWVEQFF.

J is TRBJ2-3 and V is TRBV6-1; TRBD2 matches at 7 bases. The J segment lost 5 bases and the V segment lost 8 bases, leaving 10 bases of the junction unmatched. Per the germline V gene, CDR1 is MNHNS and CDR2 is SASEGT. The CDR3 has 14 residues. CDR3: CASAESAGRDTQYF. The CDR3 nucleotides read TGTGCCAGCGCGGAATCAGCGGGAAGAGATACGCAGTATTTT.

The genes are TRBV7-2 and TRBJ1-3; D not resolved. V was cut by 1 base and J by 1 base, with 11 bases left in between. Germline CDR1 and CDR2: SGHTA and FQGNSA. This CDR3 is 16 amino acids long. The CDR3 DNA reads as TGTGCCAGCAGCTTAGTGGGAGTACTATCTGGAAACACCATATATTTT. Its protein is CASSLVGVLSGNTIYF.

The V and J genes are TRBV11-2 and TRBJ1-1; no clear D gene. Germline CDR1 is SGHAT and CDR2 is FQNNGV. The CDR3 has 14 residues. Trimming cost V 5 bases and J 2 bases, with 12 bases left between them. The DNA of the CDR3 is TGTGCCAGCAGCCCCCAGTCGGGTAACACTGAAGCTTTCTTT. As protein: CASSPQSGNTEAFF.

The chain employs TRBV7-2 and TRBJ2-1; 7 positions match TRBD2. CDR3 length equals 17 residues. The V segment lost 5 bases and the J segment 4 bases; nucleotides outside the gene matches: 14. Germline V lookup: CDR1 SGHTA, CDR2 FQGNSA. The CDR3 nucleotides read TGTGCCAGCAGCCCCCAAATTCTAGCGGTAGATTACAATGAGCAGTTCTTC. The encoded protein is CASSPQILAVDYNEQFF.

The chain carries TRBV2 and TRBJ2-7; D is undetermined. The CDR3 is 12 amino acids. The V end was cut by 4 bases, the J end by 7 bases, with 11 bases between. Per germline, CDR1 SNHLY and CDR2 FYNNEI. CDR3 protein: CASSASAEEQYF. CDR3 coding DNA: TGTGCCAGCAGTGCTTCGGCGGAGGAGCAGTACTTC.

V is TRBV28 and J is TRBJ2-3, with TRBD2 matching over 14 bases. The CDR3 runs to 16 residues. CDR1 MDHEN and CDR2 SYDVKM come from the germline V gene. The J segment lost 5 bases and the V segment lost 4 bases, leaving 5 bases of the junction unmatched. CDR3 residues: CASSSGLAGAVDTQYF. The CDR3 coding sequence is TGTGCCAGCAGTTCGGGACTAGCGGGAGCCGTAGATACGCAGTATTTT.

The chain links TRBV13 to TRBJ2-5; D possibly corresponds to TRBD2 (5 bases). V lost 2 bases and J lost 5, with 9 bases in between. Germline loops: CDR1 PRHDT, CDR2 FYEKMQ (reference sequence). This CDR3 has 13 residues. The CDR3 here is CASSLTGGETQYF. The DNA for the CDR3 is TGTGCCAGCAGCTTAACCGGCGGGGAGACCCAGTACTTC.

The chain combines TRBV19 with TRBJ2-5; tentative D call: TRBD2 (6 bases). There are 16 residues in the CDR3. Germline V gives CDR1 LNHDA, CDR2 SQIVND (reference sequence). Deletions cut 5 bases from V and 2 bases from J, with 18 bases between. The CDR3 region is CASSFSTSSGQETQYF. CDR3 nucleotide sequence: TGTGCCAGTAGTTTCTCCACTAGCTCGGGGCAAGAGACCCAGTACTTC. The full variable domain, with the rest looked up from reference TRBV19 and TRBJ2-5, is DGGITQSPKYLFRKEGQNVTLSCEQNLNHDAMYWYRQDPGQGLRLIYYSQIVNDFQKGDIAEGYSVSREKKESFPLTVTSAQKNPTAFYLCASSFSTSSGQETQYFGPGTRLLVL.

In DNA form, the CDR3 reads TGTGCCAGCAGTTATCCCGGGACAGGGCGAACAACTGAAGCTTTCTTT. Its translation: CASSYPGTGRTTEAFF. V gene TRBV6-5 combines with J gene TRBJ1-1; 9 bases match TRBD1. V shed 3 bases and J 5 bases; nucleotides not matched to a gene: 10. Germline CDR1 is MNHEY and CDR2 is SVGAGI. This CDR3 has 16 amino acids.

V gene TRBV7-9 combines with J gene TRBJ2-6, with 11 nucleotides matching TRBD1. Germline CDR1 and CDR2: SEHNR and FQNEAQ (reference sequence). This CDR3 has 19 amino acids. V dropped 4 bases and J dropped 4; count of bases not matched to a gene: 12. In nucleotides, the CDR3 is TGTGCCAGCAGCTACCGGGCCGGGACAGGGGGTGCCGGGGCCAACGTCCTGACTTTC. Its translation is CASSYRAGTGGAGANVLTF.

CDR3 protein: CASSWTSGSSYEQYF. The CDR3 region has the DNA TGTGCCAGCAGTTGGACTAGCGGGAGCTCCTACGAGCAGTACTTC. The rearrangement links TRBV6-6 to TRBJ2-7; 13 bases line up with TRBD2. This CDR3 comprises 15 residues. After removal of 4 bases from V and 0 bases from J, the junction contained 0 bases not matched to a gene. CDR1 and CDR2 from the germline V gene are MNHNY and SVGAGI (reference sequence).

The chain recombines TRBV30 with TRBJ2-5, with 7 nucleotides matching TRBD2. This CDR3 has 15 amino acids. The germline CDR1 and CDR2 sequences are GTSNPN and SVGIG (reference sequence). V lost 4 bases and J lost 7; bases outside the gene matches: 15. The CDR3 loop reads CAWTQSGGSLGTQYF. In nucleotides, the CDR3 is TGTGCCTGGACTCAGTCTGGCGGGAGTCTCGGGACCCAGTACTTC. Using reference TRBV30 and TRBJ2-5 for the parts outside the CDR3, the full variable domain is SQTIHQWPATLVQPVGSPLSLECTVEGTSNPNLYWYRQAAGRGLQLLFYSVGIGQISSEVPQNLSASRPQDRQFILSSKKLLLSDSGFYLCAWTQSGGSLGTQYFGPGTRLLVL.

This chain connects TRBV2 to TRBJ1-5; no firm D call. The germline gives CDR1 SNHLY, CDR2 FYNNEI. The V gene lost 2 bases and the J gene lost 0 bases, with 5 bases spanning the gap. The CDR3 is 14 amino acids. The CDR3 spells CASSERSSNQPQHF. The CDR3 nucleotides read TGTGCCAGCAGTGAACGTAGTAGCAATCAGCCCCAGCATTTT.

The V call is TRBV18, the J call TRBJ1-2; weak D call: TRBD1 (6 bases). Germline V gives CDR1 KGHSH, CDR2 LQKENI. V lost 3 bases and J 6 bases, leaving 17 bases between the germline ends. The CDR3 consists of 15 residues. CDR3 amino acids: CASSPDSMRGNGYTF. CDR3 DNA: TGTGCCAGCTCACCCGATTCTATGAGGGGGAATGGCTACACCTTC.

The rearrangement links TRBV5-1 to TRBJ1-2, with TRBD1 matching over 7 bases. This CDR3 spans 13 amino acids. V dropped 5 bases and J dropped 6; count of bases not matched to a gene: 7. Germline loops: CDR1 SGHRS, CDR2 YFSETQ. The CDR3 DNA reads TGCGCCAGCAGTCCAGACAGGGAGAATGGCTACACCTTC. Encoded protein: CASSPDRENGYTF.

The chain uses TRBV6-5 and TRBJ2-7; TRBD2 is a possible D gene (6 bases). Germline CDR1 is MNHEY and CDR2 is SVGAGI. V dropped 3 bases and J dropped 3 bases, with 9 bases sitting between them. This CDR3 comprises 13 residues. The CDR3 region is CASSYWRGYEQYF. The CDR3 bases are TGTGCCAGCAGTTATTGGAGGGGCTACGAGCAGTACTTC.